Shown below are 19 T cell receptor beta chains from a single sample sequenced in a study of cytomegalovirus exposure and HLA in healthy donors. Primers: 60 Vbeta forward and 13 Jbeta reverse. Generated by immunoSEQ multiplex PCR, the TCRdb table keeps only in-frame clones and is missing some. The table lists tens of thousands of clones, 65% to 70% of them singletons. What was sequenced was PBMCs. These receptors originate from a man aged 35-49 years in good health and CMV-seropositive.

CDR3 amino acids: CASSYSKTGDSYEQYF. The DNA for the CDR3 is TGTGCCAGCAGTTACTCGAAGACAGGCGACTCCTACGAGCAGTACTTC. The chain has TRBV6-5 and TRBJ2-5, with D possibly TRBD1 on 6 matching bases. Near its end, the DNA agrees better with TRBJ2-7, so the J call may be wrong. This CDR3 is 16 amino acids long. Germline CDR1 and CDR2: MNHEY and SVGAGI.

The V gene is TRBV2, the J gene TRBJ2-2, with 9 bases lining up with TRBD2. The CDR3 loop spans 15 amino acids. J lost 4 bases, V lost 8 bases, and 8 bases had no gene match. The germline V gene encodes CDR1 SNHLY and CDR2 FYNNEI. CDR3 coding DNA: TGTGCCAGCGGCCCCGGGACTAGCTTCACCGGGGAGCTGTTTTTT. Residues: CASGPGTSFTGELFF.

The chain couples TRBV6-6 to TRBJ1-1; D is ambiguous. Germline CDR1 and CDR2: MNHNY and SVGAGI (reference sequence). The CDR3 extends over 14 amino acids. Trimming took 7 bases from V and 3 from J, leaving 15 bases between them. CDR3 amino acids: CASTPPTRDTEAFF. Written as DNA, the CDR3 is TGTGCCAGCACCCCGCCTACTAGGGACACTGAAGCTTTCTTT.

The V gene is TRBV10-2, the J gene TRBJ1-2, with D uncertain. The CDR3 length is 14 residues. Germline V gives CDR1 WSHSY, CDR2 SAAADI. Between the trimmed V and J ends, which lost 2 bases and 8 bases, there was a span of 15 bases. CDR3 sequence: CASSEAPREVGYTF. In DNA, the CDR3 is TGCGCCAGCAGTGAGGCGCCCCGAGAAGTGGGCTACACCTTC.

This chain links TRBV14 with TRBJ2-1, with 11 bases lining up with TRBD2. Per the germline V gene, CDR1 is SGHDN and CDR2 is FVKESK. With 5 bases clipped from V and 12 bases from J, the junction kept 12 bases outside the gene matches. This CDR3 is built from 15 residues. CDR3 sequence reads: CASSTNSGRAVSQFF. The CDR3 nucleotides read TGTGCCAGCAGCACCAATAGCGGGAGGGCCGTCTCGCAGTTCTTC.

CDR3 coding DNA: TGCGCCAGCAGCTTGGCCGACAGGGCCGATACGCAGTATTTT. It specifies CASSLADRADTQYF. V and J are TRBV5-1 and TRBJ2-3; 7 bases align to TRBD1. V gave up 0 bases and J gave up 6 bases; unmatched junction bases: 4. The germline CDR1 and CDR2 sequences are SGHRS and YFSETQ. The CDR3 length is 14 residues.

The rearrangement joins TRBV28 to TRBJ2-3; 8 bases fit TRBD2. The J segment lost 5 bases and the V segment lost 3 bases, leaving 7 bases of the junction unmatched. CDR3 length equals 15 residues. Germline CDR1 MDHEN, CDR2 SYDVKM. The CDR3 region has the DNA TGTGCCAGCAGTTTGGGTGCGGGAGGAGAAGATACGCAGTATTTT. It specifies CASSLGAGGEDTQYF.

In its sample, this clone was seen a few times. The J gene is TRBJ2-1, the V gene TRBV5-4; D is uncertain. CDR3 length: 15 amino acids. Between the trimmed V and J ends, which lost 0 bases and 0 bases, there was a span of 7 bases. CDR1 and CDR2 from the germline V gene are SGHNT and YYREEE (reference sequence). The CDR3 reads CASSLDSRSYNEQFF. The CDR3 coding sequence is TGTGCCAGCAGCTTGGACAGCCGCTCCTACAATGAGCAGTTCTTC.

This clone occurred a few times. The junction departs from germline at one end; a sequencing error may be responsible. J is TRBJ2-4 and V is TRBV23-1; 8 nucleotides agree with TRBD1. TRBV23-1 is annotated as an ORF whose role is uncertain. The CDR3 runs to 19 residues. DNA of the CDR3: TGCGCCAGCAGTCAATCGTTCCAGGGGGCAGATATCGTGGATCCCTCTTCGGACTTC. Residues: CASSQSFQGADIVDPSSDF.

This CDR3 reads CASSSGHYSGANVLTF. CDR3 nucleotides: TGTGCCAGTAGTTCGGGACACTACTCTGGGGCCAACGTCCTGACTTTC. V is TRBV19 and J is TRBJ2-6, with D tentatively TRBD1 (6 bases). CDR3 length: 16 amino acids. Looked up from germline, CDR1 is LNHDA and CDR2 is SQIVND (reference sequence). Trimming took 5 bases from V and 0 from J, leaving 11 bases between them.

The chain recombines TRBV25-1 with TRBJ2-2; unclear D gene. V gave up 6 bases and J gave up 4 bases, with 9 bases separating them. Germline V CDR1 and CDR2: MGHDK, SYGVNS. There are 13 residues in the CDR3. The CDR3 here is CASRDTSTGELFF. In nucleotides, the CDR3 is TGTGCCAGCAGAGACACAAGCACCGGGGAGCTGTTTTTT.

The rearrangement links TRBV30 to TRBJ2-7; 7 nucleotides align to TRBD1. V was pared by 1 base and J by 0 bases, with 6 bases of the junction left unmatched. CDR1 is GTSNPN and CDR2 is SVGIG in the germline V gene (reference sequence). This CDR3 comprises 15 residues. CDR3 DNA sequence: TGTGCCTGGAGTGGGCGAGGGGGCGCCTCCTACGAGCAGTACTTC. This codes for CAWSGRGGASYEQYF.

The V call is TRBV4-2, the J call TRBJ1-1; possibly TRBD1 for D (5 bases). This CDR3 has 15 amino acids. The germline gives CDR1 LGHNA, CDR2 YNFKEQ. The V gene lost 3 bases and the J gene lost 5 bases, with 16 bases spanning the gap. The CDR3 DNA reads as TGTGCCAGCAGCCAGACGACAGCAGCTAGGACTGAAGCTTTCTTT. Translated: CASSQTTAARTEAFF.

At least ten counts were recorded for this clone. The chain joins TRBV21-1 to TRBJ1-1; TRBD1, the table's D call, lacks a check against the DNA. TRBV21-1 is a known pseudogene. This CDR3 region has 16 residues. The CDR3 reads CASSTMLDRSNTEAFF. DNA of the CDR3: TGTGCCAGCAGCACGATGCTGGACAGGTCGAACACTGAAGCTTTCTTT.

The J gene is TRBJ2-2, the V gene TRBV18; D possibly corresponds to TRBD2 (6 bases). Germline CDR1 and CDR2: KGHSH and LQKENI. The CDR3 covers 17 residues. Trimming pared 4 bases from V and 2 bases from J, leaving 17 bases between. The CDR3 nucleotides are TGTGCCAGCTCACTAAATCAGCCCGGGGGAAACACCGGGGAGCTGTTTTTT. It encodes CASSLNQPGGNTGELFF.

The rearrangement uses TRBV6-5 and TRBJ1-1, with 7 bases matching TRBD1. The junction had 10 bases not matched to a gene; V was cut back by 7 bases and J by 8 bases. CDR1 and CDR2 from the germline V gene are MNHEY and SVGAGI. The CDR3 runs 13 residues. Here the CDR3 reads CASMGQNDYEAFF. As DNA, the CDR3 is TGTGCCAGCATGGGACAGAATGACTACGAAGCTTTCTTT.

This chain links TRBV6-1 with TRBJ2-3; 11 bases align to TRBD1. The V gene's germline CDR1 is MNHNS and CDR2 SASEGT. The trim removed 6 bases at V and 5 bases at J, leaving 7 bases unmatched. The CDR3 contains 15 residues. The CDR3 here is CASSDRGTGGDTQYF. The CDR3 coding sequence is TGTGCCAGCAGCGATCGGGGGACAGGGGGAGATACGCAGTATTTT.

The rearrangement links TRBV4-1 to TRBJ2-7, with D tentatively TRBD2 (6 bases). The CDR3 runs to 16 residues. Trimming pared 4 bases from V and 6 bases from J, leaving 22 bases between. The germline CDR1 and CDR2 sequences are MGHRA and YSYEKL. Here the CDR3 DNA reads TGCGCCAGCAGCCCTCGTCCCGGCGGGGTCAGCGGCGAGCAGTACTTC. This encodes CASSPRPGGVSGEQYF.

This sequence joins TRBV5-5 and TRBJ1-2; D perhaps matches TRBD1 (5 bases). This CDR3 region has 14 residues. V shed 4 bases and J shed 2 bases, with 12 bases lying between them. The germline V gene encodes CDR1 SGHKS and CDR2 YYEKEE (reference sequence). The CDR3 region is CASSPWAGNYGYTF. The CDR3 DNA reads TGTGCCAGCAGCCCCTGGGCAGGGAACTATGGCTACACCTTC.